This is a list of T cell receptor beta chains from one sample in a study of OX40 agonist ivuxolimab in advanced cancers. Libraries were prepared by immunoSEQ multiplex PCR; TCRdb keeps only in-frame clonotypes and omits some of them. The sample holds 74,000 or so clones, 80% to 90% seen once. Sequencing was performed on CD4+ or CD8+ T cells sorted from blood, taken in a trial of the OX40 agonist ivuxolimab. Source of these receptors: an adult with an advanced solid tumor such as melanoma, head and neck, liver or kidney cancer. CDR3s include the opening cysteine and the closing phenylalanine or tryptophan. D genes are given only for firm matches. A clone size is listed for some rows: how often the clone was seen (once, few, many), or a class if it is expanded.

cdr3_nt: TGTGCCAGCAGCTTCTCTTCGGACAGGGTTCCCTACAATGAGCAGTTCTTC
cdr3_aa: CASSFSSDRVPYNEQFF
v_call: TRBV9
clone_size: .
d_call: TRBD1
j_call: TRBJ2-1

cdr3_nt: TGCAGTGCCAGTTACAATGAGCAGTTCTTC
cdr3_aa: CSASYNEQFF
v_call: TRBV20-1
clone_size: .
d_call: .
j_call: TRBJ2-1

cdr3_nt: TGCGCCAGCAGCCGAGGGGGAAGGGTCTTTAACTATGGCTACACCTTC
cdr3_aa: CASSRGGRVFNYGYTF
v_call: TRBV4-1
clone_size: .
d_call: .
j_call: TRBJ1-2

cdr3_nt: TGTGCCAGCAGCTTGGGGGCTAGGCCCGAGACCCAGTACTTC
cdr3_aa: CASSLGARPETQYF
v_call: TRBV5-4
clone_size: .
d_call: .
j_call: TRBJ2-5

cdr3_nt: TGTGCCAGTAGAACCGGGACAGGGACAGATACGCAGTATTTT
cdr3_aa: CASRTGTGTDTQYF
v_call: TRBV19
clone_size: .
d_call: TRBD1
j_call: TRBJ2-3

cdr3_nt: TGCGCCAGCAGCTTGGGTCCCGACACAGATACGCAGTATTTT
cdr3_aa: CASSLGPDTDTQYF
v_call: TRBV5-1
clone_size: .
d_call: .
j_call: TRBJ2-3

cdr3_nt: TGTGCCAGTAGTAGAGGGCTTAACACCGGGGAGCTGTTTTTT
cdr3_aa: CASSRGLNTGELFF
v_call: TRBV19
clone_size: .
d_call: .
j_call: TRBJ2-2

cdr3_nt: TGTGCCAGCAGACCCTGGGGGGAGGGGAGGTTCGAGCAGTACTTC
cdr3_aa: CASRPWGEGRFEQYF
v_call: TRBV11-2
clone_size: .
d_call: TRBD2
j_call: TRBJ2-7

cdr3_nt: TGCGCCAGCAGCCCCAACACCGGAAGCACAGATACGCAGTATTTT
cdr3_aa: CASSPNTGSTDTQYF
v_call: TRBV5-1
clone_size: once
d_call: .
j_call: TRBJ2-3

cdr3_nt: TGCGCCAGCAGCACGCAGGGGGGTTCCGGGGAGCTGTTTTTT
cdr3_aa: CASSTQGGSGELFF
v_call: TRBV5-1
clone_size: .
d_call: .
j_call: TRBJ2-2

cdr3_nt: TGTGCCAGCAGCCTGAGGGAGGGGATAGAGACCCAGTACTTC
cdr3_aa: CASSLREGIETQYF
v_call: TRBV5-6
clone_size: .
d_call: TRBD2
j_call: TRBJ2-5

cdr3_nt: TGTGCCAGCAGTGTACTAGCGGCCACCTCCTACAATGAGCAGTTCTTC
cdr3_aa: CASSVLAATSYNEQFF
v_call: TRBV28
clone_size: .
d_call: TRBD2
j_call: TRBJ2-1

cdr3_nt: TGTGCCAGCAGTGCTTGGCGGGCTGAGACCCAGTACTTC
cdr3_aa: CASSAWRAETQYF
v_call: TRBV6-1
clone_size: .
d_call: .
j_call: TRBJ2-5

cdr3_nt: TGTGCCAGCAGCCGAAGGACAGGGGGCGCAGATACGCAGTATTTT
cdr3_aa: CASSRRTGGADTQYF
v_call: TRBV4-2
clone_size: .
d_call: TRBD1
j_call: TRBJ2-3

cdr3_nt: TGTGCCAGCAGCGGACTAGCGGGGGACAATGAGCAGTTCTTC
cdr3_aa: CASSGLAGDNEQFF
v_call: TRBV9
clone_size: .
d_call: TRBD2
j_call: TRBJ2-1

cdr3_nt: TGTGCCAGCAGCCCAGGGGTTGGAATCCAAGAGACCCAGTACTTC
cdr3_aa: CASSPGVGIQETQYF
v_call: TRBV7-9
clone_size: .
d_call: .
j_call: TRBJ2-5

cdr3_nt: TGTGCCAGCAGCCCACAGGTGCAGCCCCAGCATTTT
cdr3_aa: CASSPQVQPQHF
v_call: TRBV2
clone_size: .
d_call: .
j_call: TRBJ1-5

cdr3_nt: TGTGCCAGCAGTTTTCCCGGCCGCTATGGCTACACCTTC
cdr3_aa: CASSFPGRYGYTF
v_call: TRBV28
clone_size: .
d_call: .
j_call: TRBJ1-2

cdr3_nt: TGTGCCAGCAGCCAGGACAGGGAGAACACTGAAGCTTTCTTT
cdr3_aa: CASSQDRENTEAFF
v_call: TRBV5-4
clone_size: .
d_call: TRBD1
j_call: TRBJ1-1

cdr3_nt: TGCAGCGTTGAAGACTGGGCCGCCCTAGCGGGAGGGCGTGAGCAGTTCTTC
cdr3_aa: CSVEDWAALAGGREQFF
v_call: TRBV29-1
clone_size: once
d_call: TRBD2
j_call: TRBJ2-1

cdr3_nt: TGCGCCAGCAGCCAAGAGTTCGCCTTAAACTCCTACGAGCAGTACTTC
cdr3_aa: CASSQEFALNSYEQYF
v_call: TRBV4-1
clone_size: .
d_call: .
j_call: TRBJ2-7

cdr3_nt: TGTGCCATCAAGGGGACTAGCGGATTTCTTCACAATGAGCAGTTCTTC
cdr3_aa: CAIKGTSGFLHNEQFF
v_call: TRBV10-3
clone_size: .
d_call: TRBD2
j_call: TRBJ2-1

cdr3_nt: TGTGCCAGCAGCGTGGGGAGCGGGACTCTCACAGATACGCAGTATTTT
cdr3_aa: CASSVGSGTLTDTQYF
v_call: TRBV9
clone_size: few
d_call: TRBD2
j_call: TRBJ2-3

cdr3_nt: TGTGCCAGCAGTTACCCCACAGGGGGAGGGTCAGCGGCCCAGCATTTT
cdr3_aa: CASSYPTGGGSAAQHF
v_call: TRBV6-6
clone_size: .
d_call: TRBD1
j_call: TRBJ1-5

cdr3_nt: TGTGCCAGCAGCGCCTGGGGGAGCGATCAGCCCCAGCATTTT
cdr3_aa: CASSAWGSDQPQHF
v_call: TRBV7-6
clone_size: .
d_call: .
j_call: TRBJ1-5

cdr3_nt: TGCGCCAGCAGCTTGTATAGCGGGGCCAGCTATGGCTACACCTTC
cdr3_aa: CASSLYSGASYGYTF
v_call: TRBV5-1
clone_size: .
d_call: .
j_call: TRBJ1-2

cdr3_nt: TGTGCCAGCAGTGAAGCCCGAGAGGGAAGGAGTGAAAAACTGTTTTTT
cdr3_aa: CASSEAREGRSEKLFF
v_call: TRBV6-1
clone_size: .
d_call: .
j_call: TRBJ1-4

cdr3_nt: TGTGCCAGCAGCTTGCCCCCCGTGGGGTCCTATGGCTACACCTTC
cdr3_aa: CASSLPPVGSYGYTF
v_call: TRBV7-9
clone_size: .
d_call: .
j_call: TRBJ1-2

cdr3_nt: TGTGCCAGCAGCTTAGAGCCCCAGGGAGGAATCGCCGCCTACGAGCAGTACTTC
cdr3_aa: CASSLEPQGGIAAYEQYF
v_call: TRBV7-9
clone_size: .
d_call: .
j_call: TRBJ2-7

cdr3_nt: TGTGCCAGCTCACGGACAACCGGGATTCTTAATGAAAAACTGTTTTTT
cdr3_aa: CASSRTTGILNEKLFF
v_call: TRBV18
clone_size: once
d_call: .
j_call: TRBJ1-4

cdr3_nt: TGTGCCAGCAGTGAGGAACTAGCGGGGAACACCGGGGAGCTGTTTTTT
cdr3_aa: CASSEELAGNTGELFF
v_call: TRBV6-1
clone_size: once
d_call: TRBD2
j_call: TRBJ2-2

cdr3_nt: TGTGCCAGCTCACCCGTATTGGCGGGAGGGCCTTCCTACGAGCAGTACTTC
cdr3_aa: CASSPVLAGGPSYEQYF
v_call: TRBV18
clone_size: .
d_call: TRBD2
j_call: TRBJ2-7

cdr3_nt: TGTGCCAGTAGTCCGGGACTTGGGGGAGCTTTCTTT
cdr3_aa: CASSPGLGGAFF
v_call: TRBV19
clone_size: .
d_call: .
j_call: TRBJ1-1

cdr3_nt: TGCGCCAGCAGTATGGGCCCGGATGAAAAACTGTTTTTT
cdr3_aa: CASSMGPDEKLFF
v_call: TRBV10-2
clone_size: .
d_call: .
j_call: TRBJ1-4

cdr3_nt: TGCGCCAGCAGCCAAGATCCAGGGTTTAGGAACACTGAAGCTTTCTTT
cdr3_aa: CASSQDPGFRNTEAFF
v_call: TRBV4-1
clone_size: .
d_call: .
j_call: TRBJ1-1

cdr3_nt: TGTGCCAGCTCACCTTTTGCCGGGACAGGGGGCGAGGGTTCACCCCTCCACTTT
cdr3_aa: CASSPFAGTGGEGSPLHF
v_call: TRBV18
clone_size: .
d_call: TRBD1
j_call: TRBJ1-6

cdr3_nt: TGTGCCAGCAGCGCGTTACAGGGTTCGGACGAGCAGTACTTC
cdr3_aa: CASSALQGSDEQYF
v_call: TRBV7-9
clone_size: .
d_call: .
j_call: TRBJ2-7

cdr3_nt: TGTGCCAGCAGTGAAGAGTACAGTCCCTACAATGAGCAGTTCTTC
cdr3_aa: CASSEEYSPYNEQFF
v_call: TRBV6-4
clone_size: .
d_call: .
j_call: TRBJ2-1

cdr3_nt: TGTGCCAGCAGTCGAGGAAATCAGCCCCAGCATTTT
cdr3_aa: CASSRGNQPQHF
v_call: TRBV28
clone_size: .
d_call: .
j_call: TRBJ1-5

cdr3_nt: TGTGCCAGTAGTATCGGGGAGTTCCCCATGAACACTGAAGCTTTCTTT
cdr3_aa: CASSIGEFPMNTEAFF
v_call: TRBV19
clone_size: .
d_call: .
j_call: TRBJ1-1

cdr3_nt: TGTGCCAGCAGCGAGAGGACCCTATCAGATACGCAGTATTTT
cdr3_aa: CASSERTLSDTQYF
v_call: TRBV5-4
clone_size: once
d_call: .
j_call: TRBJ2-3

cdr3_nt: TGCAGCGTTGAAGATCAGGGTGGCAGCGACGAGACCCAGTACTTC
cdr3_aa: CSVEDQGGSDETQYF
v_call: TRBV29-1
clone_size: .
d_call: .
j_call: TRBJ2-5

cdr3_nt: TGTGCCAGCTCACCACCAGGGGACAGGGGATATGGCTACACCTTC
cdr3_aa: CASSPPGDRGYGYTF
v_call: TRBV18
clone_size: .
d_call: TRBD1
j_call: TRBJ1-2

cdr3_nt: TGTGCCAGCAGCTGGGGTTGGGGCGAAAACACCATATATTTT
cdr3_aa: CASSWGWGENTIYF
v_call: TRBV5-6
clone_size: .
d_call: .
j_call: TRBJ1-3

cdr3_nt: TGTGCCAGCAGCTGGGGGTTCTCTGGAAACACCATATATTTT
cdr3_aa: CASSWGFSGNTIYF
v_call: TRBV5-6
clone_size: .
d_call: .
j_call: TRBJ1-3

cdr3_nt: TGTGCCAGCAGCAGACAGGGCAATTATAATTCACCCCTCCACTTT
cdr3_aa: CASSRQGNYNSPLHF
v_call: TRBV21-1
clone_size: .
d_call: .
j_call: TRBJ1-6

cdr3_nt: TGCGCCAGCAGCTGGGAATCTAGCACAGATACGCAGTATTTT
cdr3_aa: CASSWESSTDTQYF
v_call: TRBV5-1
clone_size: once
d_call: .
j_call: TRBJ2-3

cdr3_nt: TGTGCCAGCTCACCGGGACAGGGTGCCCACGAGCAGTACTTC
cdr3_aa: CASSPGQGAHEQYF
v_call: TRBV18
clone_size: .
d_call: TRBD1
j_call: TRBJ2-7

cdr3_nt: TGTGCCAGCAGCCGGGACAGGGAGGAGACCCAGTACTTC
cdr3_aa: CASSRDREETQYF
v_call: TRBV11-3
clone_size: .
d_call: TRBD1
j_call: TRBJ2-5

cdr3_nt: TGTGCCAGCAACACTCGGACTAGCACGTACAATGAGCAGTTCTTC
cdr3_aa: CASNTRTSTYNEQFF
v_call: TRBV13
clone_size: .
d_call: TRBD2
j_call: TRBJ2-1

cdr3_nt: TGTGCCAGCAGCCCCCAGGACAGAATAGCCAAAAACATTCAGTACTTC
cdr3_aa: CASSPQDRIAKNIQYF
v_call: TRBV9
clone_size: .
d_call: .
j_call: TRBJ2-4

cdr3_nt: TGTGCCAGTAGTAAAGAGACAGGCGACGCGTCTTCACCCCTCCACTTT
cdr3_aa: CASSKETGDASSPLHF
v_call: TRBV19
clone_size: .
d_call: .
j_call: TRBJ1-6